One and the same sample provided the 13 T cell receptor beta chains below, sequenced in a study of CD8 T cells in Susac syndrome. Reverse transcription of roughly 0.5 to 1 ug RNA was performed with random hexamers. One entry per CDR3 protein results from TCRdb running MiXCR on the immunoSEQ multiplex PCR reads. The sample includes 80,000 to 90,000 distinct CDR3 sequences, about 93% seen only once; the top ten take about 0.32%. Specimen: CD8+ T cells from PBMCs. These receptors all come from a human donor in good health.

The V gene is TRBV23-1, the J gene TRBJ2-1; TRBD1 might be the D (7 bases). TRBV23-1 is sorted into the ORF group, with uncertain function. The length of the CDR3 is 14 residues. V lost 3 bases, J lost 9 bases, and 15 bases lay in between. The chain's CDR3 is CASSQPTGRCEQFF. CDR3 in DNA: TGCGCCAGCAGTCAGCCGACAGGGAGGTGTGAGCAGTTCTTC.

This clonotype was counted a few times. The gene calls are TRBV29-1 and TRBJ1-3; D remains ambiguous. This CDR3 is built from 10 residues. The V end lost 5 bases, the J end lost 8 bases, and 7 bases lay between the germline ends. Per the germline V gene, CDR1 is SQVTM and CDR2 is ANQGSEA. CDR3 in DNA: TGCAGCGTTATCGAGGACACCATATATTTT. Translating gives CSVIEDTIYF.

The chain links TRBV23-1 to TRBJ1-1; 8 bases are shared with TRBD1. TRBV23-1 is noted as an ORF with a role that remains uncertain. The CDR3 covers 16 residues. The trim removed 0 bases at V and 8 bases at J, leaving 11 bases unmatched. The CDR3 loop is CASSQSDRAGLTEAFF. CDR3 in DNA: TGCGCCAGCAGTCAATCGGACAGGGCGGGGCTTACCGAAGCTTTCTTT.

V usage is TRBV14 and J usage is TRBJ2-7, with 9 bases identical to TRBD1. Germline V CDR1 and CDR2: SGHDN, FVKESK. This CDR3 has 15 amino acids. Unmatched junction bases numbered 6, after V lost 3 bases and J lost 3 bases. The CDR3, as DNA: TGTGCCAGCAGCCACCCGACAGGGGGATTCTACGAGCAGTACTTC. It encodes CASSHPTGGFYEQYF.

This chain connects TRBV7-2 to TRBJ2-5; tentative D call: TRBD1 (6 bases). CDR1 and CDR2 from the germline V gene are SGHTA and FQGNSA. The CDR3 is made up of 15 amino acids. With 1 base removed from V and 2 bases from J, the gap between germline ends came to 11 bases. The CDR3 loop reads CASSLGGGLQETQYF. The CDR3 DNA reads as TGTGCCAGCAGCTTAGGTGGGGGCCTACAAGAGACCCAGTACTTC.

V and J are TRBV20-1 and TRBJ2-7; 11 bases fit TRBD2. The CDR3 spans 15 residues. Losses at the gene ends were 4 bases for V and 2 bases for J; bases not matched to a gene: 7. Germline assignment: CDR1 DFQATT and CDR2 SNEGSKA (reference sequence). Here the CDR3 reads CSAIPTSGEPYEQYF. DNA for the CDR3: TGCAGTGCTATACCGACTAGCGGGGAACCCTACGAGCAGTACTTC.

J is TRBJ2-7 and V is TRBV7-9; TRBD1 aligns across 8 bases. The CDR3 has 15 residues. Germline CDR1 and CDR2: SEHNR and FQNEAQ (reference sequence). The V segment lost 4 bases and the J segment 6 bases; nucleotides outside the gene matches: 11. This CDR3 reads CASSSSRTGRFEQYF. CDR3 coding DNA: TGTGCCAGCAGCTCATCCAGGACAGGGAGGTTCGAGCAGTACTTC.

The CDR3, as DNA: TGTGCCAGCAGGTATAGCGGGGAAACCTACGAGCAGTACTTC. The encoded protein is CASRYSGETYEQYF. The V and J genes are TRBV6-5 and TRBJ2-7, with 8 nucleotides matching TRBD2. CDR3 size: 14 residues. V shed 6 bases and J 2 bases; nucleotides not matched to a gene: 6. Germline values: CDR1 MNHEY, CDR2 SVGAGI.

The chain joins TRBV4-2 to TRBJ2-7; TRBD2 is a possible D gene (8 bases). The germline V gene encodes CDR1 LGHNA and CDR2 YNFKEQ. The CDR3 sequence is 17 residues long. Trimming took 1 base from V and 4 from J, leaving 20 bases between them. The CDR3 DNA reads TGTGCCAGCAGCCAAGCTAGTAGCGGGACAGTAGAGTACGAGCAGTACTTC. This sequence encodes CASSQASSGTVEYEQYF.

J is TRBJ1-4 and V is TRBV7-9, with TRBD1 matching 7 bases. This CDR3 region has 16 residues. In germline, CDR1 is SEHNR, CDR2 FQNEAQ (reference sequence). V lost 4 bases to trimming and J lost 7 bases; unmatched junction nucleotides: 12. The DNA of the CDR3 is TGTGCCAGCAGCTCGCGCACGGACAGGCGGCTTGAAAAACTGTTTTTT. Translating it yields CASSSRTDRRLEKLFF.

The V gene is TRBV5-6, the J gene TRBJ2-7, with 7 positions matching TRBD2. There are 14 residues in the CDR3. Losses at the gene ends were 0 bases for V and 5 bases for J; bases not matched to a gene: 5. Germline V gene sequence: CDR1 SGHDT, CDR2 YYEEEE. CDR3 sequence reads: CASSLGLATHEQYF. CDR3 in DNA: TGTGCCAGCAGCTTGGGACTAGCTACCCACGAGCAGTACTTC.

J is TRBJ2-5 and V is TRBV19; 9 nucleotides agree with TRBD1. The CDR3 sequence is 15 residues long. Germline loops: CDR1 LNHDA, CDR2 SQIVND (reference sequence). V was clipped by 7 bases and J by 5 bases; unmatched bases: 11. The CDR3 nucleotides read TGTGCCAGTATGGGGACAGGGCTGGCCGGGGAGACCCAGTACTTC. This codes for CASMGTGLAGETQYF. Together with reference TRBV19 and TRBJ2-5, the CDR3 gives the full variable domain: DGGITQSPKYLFRKEGQNVTLSCEQNLNHDAMYWYRQDPGQGLRLIYYSQIVNDFQKGDIAEGYSVSREKKESFPLTVTSAQKNPTAFYLCASMGTGLAGETQYFGPGTRLLVL.

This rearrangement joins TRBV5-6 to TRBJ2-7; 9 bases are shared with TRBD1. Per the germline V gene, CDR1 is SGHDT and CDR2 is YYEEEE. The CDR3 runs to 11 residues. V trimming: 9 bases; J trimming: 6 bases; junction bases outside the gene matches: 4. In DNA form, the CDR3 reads TGTGCCACCCAGACAGGGGGCGAGCAGTACTTC. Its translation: CATQTGGEQYF.